Below are 9 T cell receptor beta chains sequenced from a single sample in a study of cytomegalovirus exposure and HLA in healthy donors. The PCR had 60 Vbeta and 13 Jbeta primers. Sequencing used immunoSEQ multiplex PCR; TCRdb keeps in-frame clones, though not all of them. The sample carries fewer than 150,000 clones, around 76% recorded once. Sequencing was done on a sample of PBMCs. All receptors come from a man between 60 and 70 years old in good health and CMV-seropositive.

This rearrangement joins TRBV6-5 to TRBJ2-7, with 8 bases aligning to TRBD2. The V gene's germline CDR1 is MNHEY and CDR2 SVGAGI. This CDR3 has 16 residues. V was pared by 0 bases and J by 7 bases, with 11 bases of the junction left unmatched. The CDR3 spells CASSYSSPSGSGEQYF. The CDR3 DNA follows: TGTGCCAGCAGTTACTCGAGTCCCAGCGGGAGCGGTGAGCAGTACTTC.

This clone appeared a single time. The CDR3 DNA sequence: TGTGCCAGTAGTATAGACAGGGGGCGAATGAACACTGAAGCTTTCTTT. Its translation: CASSIDRGRMNTEAFF. The V call is TRBV19, the J call TRBJ1-1, with 8 positions matching TRBD1. V lost 0 bases and J lost 0; bases outside the gene matches: 3. The CDR3 sequence is 16 residues long. CDR1 is LNHDA, CDR2 SQIVND, per germline (reference sequence).

The chain couples TRBV7-2 to TRBJ1-5, with a weak D call TRBD1 (6 bases). Trimming cost V 3 bases and J 0 bases, with 21 bases left between them. The CDR3 extends over 19 amino acids. CDR1 SGHTA and CDR2 FQGNSA come from the germline V gene. CDR3 in amino acids: CASSFPAGAGSYSNQPQHF. CDR3 sequence (DNA): TGTGCCAGCAGCTTCCCAGCGGGGGCAGGAAGCTATAGCAATCAGCCCCAGCATTTT.

This rearrangement joins TRBV29-1 to TRBJ1-1; 9 nucleotides agree with TRBD1. The J segment lost 0 bases and the V segment lost 6 bases, leaving 8 bases of the junction unmatched. Per the germline V gene, CDR1 is SQVTM and CDR2 is ANQGSEA. CDR3 length equals 15 residues. Here the CDR3 reads CSVWPGTGLNTEAFF. For the CDR3, the DNA is TGCAGCGTCTGGCCGGGGACAGGGTTGAACACTGAAGCTTTCTTT. Together with reference TRBV29-1 and TRBJ1-1, the CDR3 gives the full variable domain: SAVISQKPSRDICQRGTSLTIQCQVDSQVTMMFWYRQQPGQSLTLIATANQGSEATYESGFVIDKFPISRPNLTFSTLTVSNMSPEDSSIYLCSVWPGTGLNTEAFFGQGTRLTVV.

The chain is built from TRBV6-6 and TRBJ1-3; 10 nucleotides agree with TRBD1. Unmatched junction bases numbered 6, after V lost 5 bases and J lost 2 bases. The germline CDR1 and CDR2 sequences are MNHNY and SVGAGI (reference sequence). The CDR3 has 16 amino acids. Here the CDR3 reads CASSRSTGGTGNTIYF. CDR3 nucleotide sequence: TGTGCCAGCAGTAGATCGACAGGGGGCACTGGAAACACCATATATTTT.

The CDR3, as DNA: TGCGCCAGCAGCTTGGAAGGGGGCTGGTGGGAGACCCAGTACTTC. Amino acid sequence: CASSLEGGWWETQYF. This sequence joins TRBV5-1 and TRBJ2-5; 7 bases match TRBD1. The trim removed 0 bases at V and 5 bases at J, leaving 7 bases unmatched. Germline V gene sequence: CDR1 SGHRS, CDR2 YFSETQ. There are 15 residues in the CDR3. Based on the CDR3 plus reference TRBV5-1 and TRBJ2-5, the full variable domain is KAGVTQTPRYLIKTRGQQVTLSCSPISGHRSVSWYQQTPGQGLQFLFEYFSETQRNKGNFPGRFSGRQFSNSRSEMNVSTLELGDSALYLCASSLEGGWWETQYFGPGTRLLVL.

J is TRBJ1-2 and V is TRBV5-4, with 8 bases matching TRBD1. This CDR3 has 13 amino acids. Germline trimming cut 4 bases from V and 5 bases from J; bases unmatched to any gene: 4. Germline CDR1 SGHNT, CDR2 YYREEE (reference sequence). CDR3 sequence: CASSRNRGYGYTF. The CDR3 region has the DNA TGTGCCAGCAGCCGTAACAGGGGGTATGGCTACACCTTC.

The chain carries TRBV5-1 and TRBJ1-6; TRBD1 agrees at 8 bases. CDR1 and CDR2 (germline): SGHRS, YFSETQ. V shed 0 bases, J shed 10 bases, and the junction held 12 bases outside the gene matches. The CDR3 totals 17 residues. The CDR3 DNA reads as TGCGCCAGCAGCTTGGGGCCAGGGGGCCCGGGCGGGTCACCCCTCCACTTT. As protein: CASSLGPGGPGGSPLHF. Supplemented by reference TRBV5-1 and TRBJ1-6, the full variable domain reads KAGVTQTPRYLIKTRGQQVTLSCSPISGHRSVSWYQQTPGQGLQFLFEYFSETQRNKGNFPGRFSGRQFSNSRSEMNVSTLELGDSALYLCASSLGPGGPGGSPLHFGNGTRLTVT.

The chain is built from TRBV23-1 and TRBJ1-5, with 7 bases identical to TRBD1. TRBV23-1 qualifies as an ORF whose function is uncertain. V lost 6 bases to trimming and J lost 2 bases; unmatched junction nucleotides: 4. This CDR3 contains 14 residues. The CDR3 is CASSRTGGNQPQHF. The CDR3 DNA sequence: TGCGCCAGCAGCCGCACAGGGGGCAATCAGCCCCAGCATTTT.